This passage covers 17 T cell receptor beta chains from one sample sequenced in a study of blood T cell repertoires in COVID-19. Profiled with immunoSEQ multiplex PCR; TCRdb holds only in-frame clones, not every one. The repertoire consists of some 300,000 clones, with over 75% occurring once and the leading ten covering roughly a tenth. The sequenced material came from PBMCs or T cells enriched from blood (not recorded which). Source of these receptors: a woman in her thirties or forties who had recovered from COVID-19.

The gene calls are TRBV9 and TRBJ2-1, with D possibly being TRBD2 (6 bases). V lost 3 bases, J lost 5 bases, and 15 bases lay in between. This CDR3 has 15 residues. Germline V lookup: CDR1 SGDLS, CDR2 YYNGEE. As DNA, the CDR3 is TGTGCCAGCAGCGGATGGGGGGATGAAAACAATGAGCAGTTCTTC. Translation: CASSGWGDENNEQFF.

The chain carries TRBV12-3 or TRBV12-4 and TRBJ1-1; 8 bases fit TRBD1. The CDR3 totals 13 residues. The V segment lost 5 bases and the J segment 8 bases; nucleotides outside the gene matches: 7. CDR3 DNA: TGTGCCAGCAGTATAGGACAGGGAGCCGAAGCTTTCTTT. It encodes CASSIGQGAEAFF.

As for this clone: The sample has other DNA sequences that encode this CDR3 too. This sequence joins TRBV7-2 and TRBJ1-1; unclear D gene. V was clipped by 2 bases and J by 1 base, with 5 bases between them. The CDR3 covers 13 residues. Germline V CDR1 and CDR2: SGHTA, FQGNSA. For the CDR3, the DNA is TGTGCCAGCAGCTTACAGGAGAACACTGAAGCTTTCTTT. It is translated as CASSLQENTEAFF.

This clone has only one observation. At the DNA level, this CDR3 is encoded by other sequences in the same sample as well. The J gene is TRBJ2-7, the V gene TRBV11-2; no clear D gene. This CDR3 comprises 12 residues. Germline lookup yields CDR1 SGHAT and CDR2 FQNNGV. The V and J ends lost 5 bases and 2 bases respectively, with 7 bases between them. The CDR3 spells CASSPTTYEQYF. CDR3 bases: TGTGCCAGCAGCCCAACAACCTACGAGCAGTACTTC.

The chain has TRBV12-3 or TRBV12-4 and TRBJ2-1; D ambiguous. CDR3 size: 12 residues. Trimming cost V 3 bases and J 8 bases, with 8 bases left between them. The CDR3 protein is CASSFPRYEQFF. In DNA, the CDR3 is TGTGCCAGCAGTTTCCCCAGGTATGAGCAGTTCTTC.

The chain recombines TRBV19 with TRBJ2-1; 7 bases match TRBD2. The germline gives CDR1 LNHDA, CDR2 SQIVND (reference sequence). V was pared by 3 bases and J by 8 bases, with 10 bases of the junction left unmatched. There are 15 residues in the CDR3. The CDR3 sequence: CASSISWGRVDEQFF. In DNA form, the CDR3 reads TGTGCCAGTAGTATCTCATGGGGGAGGGTCGATGAGCAGTTCTTC.

Concerning this clone: The junction does not match germline at one end; this may be a read error. The rearrangement joins TRBV6-5 to TRBJ1-2; D gene ambiguous. The germline V gene has CDR1 MNHEY and CDR2 SVGAGI. The CDR3 is 13 amino acids. The CDR3 DNA reads TGTGCCAGCAGTGACTCCAATAACTATGGCTACACCTTC. As protein: CASSDSNNYGYTF.

The chain recombines TRBV2 with TRBJ2-3, with 8 bases lining up with TRBD2. J gave up 4 bases and V 7 bases, and 10 bases lay outside the gene matches. CDR1 SNHLY and CDR2 FYNNEI come from the germline V gene. The CDR3 length is 15 residues. Written as DNA, the CDR3 is TGTGCCAGCACCGCTGGACGGGGGGGCGCAGATACGCAGTATTTT. This codes for CASTAGRGGADTQYF.

J is TRBJ1-1 and V is TRBV7-3; 9 positions agree with TRBD1. With V trimmed by 5 bases and J by 3 bases, 7 bases remained unmatched. The germline V gene encodes CDR1 SGHTA and CDR2 FQGTGA. The CDR3 extends over 15 amino acids. The CDR3 nucleotides read TGTGCCAGCAGCCAAGGACAGGGGTGGCACACTGAAGCTTTCTTT. It is translated as CASSQGQGWHTEAFF.

This clone appeared once. This chain joins TRBV5-6 and TRBJ1-1, with 7 positions matching TRBD1. Germline CDR1 and CDR2: SGHDT and YYEEEE. The V segment lost 4 bases and the J segment 11 bases; nucleotides outside the gene matches: 5. CDR3 length: 11 residues. Here the CDR3 reads CASSQTGTAFF. CDR3 DNA sequence: TGTGCCAGCAGCCAGACAGGGACCGCTTTCTTT.

This chain uses TRBV4-2 with TRBJ2-1; 7 bases fit TRBD1. The germline gives CDR1 LGHNA, CDR2 YNFKEQ. The V gene end was trimmed by 6 bases and the J gene end by 0 bases; junction bases not matched to a gene: 8. This CDR3 is built from 16 residues. The CDR3: CASSQGVPSSYNEQFF. The CDR3 bases are TGTGCCAGCAGTCAGGGGGTTCCGAGCTCCTACAATGAGCAGTTCTTC.

The rearrangement joins TRBV11-2 to TRBJ1-6; D call uncertain. Germline V gives CDR1 SGHAT, CDR2 FQNNGV. This CDR3 spans 15 amino acids. Trimming stripped 4 bases from V and 14 bases from J, with 21 bases between. Here the CDR3 DNA reads TGTGCCAGCAGCTCCCTGGGCCCGACCGGTTCGACCCTCCACTTT. Residues: CASSSLGPTGSTLHF.

The chain links TRBV9 to TRBJ2-3; 7 nucleotides match TRBD2. The CDR3 consists of 16 residues. Germline V gene lookup returns CDR1 SGDLS and CDR2 YYNGEE. V trimming: 0 bases; J trimming: 1 base; junction bases outside the gene matches: 5. The CDR3 nucleotides are TGTGCCAGCAGCGTAGGCCGACTAGCCCGCACAGATACGCAGTATTTT. It yields the protein CASSVGRLARTDTQYF.

The chain uses TRBV6-2 or TRBV6-3 and TRBJ2-6; 10 bases match TRBD1. Trimming removed 5 bases from V and 4 bases from J; junction bases left unmatched: 2. The length of the CDR3 is 15 residues. Germline V gene sequence: CDR1 MNHEY, CDR2 SVGEGT. The DNA of the CDR3 is TGTGCCAGCAGTGACAGGGGGCAGGGGGCCAACGTCCTGACTTTC. Protein: CASSDRGQGANVLTF.

This rearrangement joins TRBV9 to TRBJ1-4; TRBD1 matches 7 bases. Germline V gives CDR1 SGDLS, CDR2 YYNGEE. V trimming: 3 bases; J trimming: 5 bases; junction bases outside the gene matches: 10. This CDR3 is built from 16 residues. The CDR3 loop reads CASSARMGQRNEKLFF. The CDR3 nucleotides read TGTGCCAGCAGCGCGAGAATGGGACAGAGAAATGAAAAACTGTTTTTT.

V is TRBV19 and J is TRBJ1-5, with D possibly matching TRBD1 (5 bases). CDR1 and CDR2 from the germline V gene are LNHDA and SQIVND (reference sequence). The CDR3 covers 14 residues. V was cut by 5 bases and J by 6 bases, with 14 bases left in between. The CDR3 DNA is TGTGCCAGTAGTGGAGGGGCAGGAATTCAGCCCCAGCATTTT. Its protein product is CASSGGAGIQPQHF.

This clone has just one count. The chain has TRBV11-3 and TRBJ2-1; tentative D call: TRBD1 (5 bases). The CDR3 has 15 amino acids. V dropped 3 bases and J dropped 4 bases, with 13 bases sitting between them. Germline CDR1 is SGHNT and CDR2 is YENEEA. CDR3 region: CASSFDSEIYNEQFF. CDR3 coding DNA: TGTGCCAGCAGCTTTGACAGTGAAATATACAATGAGCAGTTCTTC.